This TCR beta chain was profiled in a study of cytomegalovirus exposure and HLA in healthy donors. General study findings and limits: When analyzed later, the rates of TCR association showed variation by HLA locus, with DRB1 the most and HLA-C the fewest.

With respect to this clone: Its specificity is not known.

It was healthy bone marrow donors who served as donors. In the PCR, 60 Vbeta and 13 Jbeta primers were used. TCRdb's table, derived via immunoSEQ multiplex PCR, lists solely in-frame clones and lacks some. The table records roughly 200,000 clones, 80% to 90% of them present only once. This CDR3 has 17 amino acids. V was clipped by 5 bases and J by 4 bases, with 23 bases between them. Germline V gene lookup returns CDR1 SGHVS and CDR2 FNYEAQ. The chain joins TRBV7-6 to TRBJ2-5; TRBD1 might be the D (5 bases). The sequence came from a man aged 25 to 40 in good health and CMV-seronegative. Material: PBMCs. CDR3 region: CASSRPLRGPQRETQYF. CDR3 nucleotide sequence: TGTGCCAGCAGCCGCCCTCTAAGGGGTCCCCAGAGAGAGACCCAGTACTTC.